The clone carrying this T cell receptor beta chain was observed at least ten times. Antigen: not known. This sample stems from a study of T-cell memory formation after mild COVID-19. Study findings and constraints: There was no confirmation that second-wave clones peaking on day 37 were SARS-CoV-2 specific. That cross-reactive memory joined was suggested by some responding clones appearing in pre-infection memory. CD8+ contracting clones occupied EMRA, while CD4+ ones occupied mainly CM and EM.

Germline CDR1 reads ENHRY; CDR2 reads SYGVKD. The V and J ends lost 3 bases and 1 base respectively, with 10 bases between them. The CDR3 runs to 14 residues. TCR alpha and TCR beta cDNA libraries carrying sample barcodes and UMIs came from 5'RACE with constant-segment primers. From the 5' RACE reads, TCRdb called clonotypes with MiXCR, one entry per CDR3 protein. The sample contains fewer than 90,000 distinct CDR3 sequences, about 15% of which appear only once. The rearrangement uses TRBV10-3 and TRBJ2-7; D remains unclear. Material for sequencing was PBMCs or a T cell subset sorted from them (not recorded which). This receptor was identified in an adult woman who had mild COVID-19 (a few samples of this study predate the infection). Cell type and time point are not known. The CDR3 protein is CAISDVGQSYEQYF. DNA for the CDR3: TGTGCCATCAGTGATGTGGGCCAATCCTACGAGCAGTACTTC.